Reported below is one T cell receptor beta chain. Which antigen it targets is not known. No quality values exist for individual bases; no much larger clone is one base distant. These data originate in a study of T cell changes during pregnancy in multiple sclerosis (dated by TCRdb to the late 2010s). Some background on the complete study: The study looked at changes in the T cell repertoire across pregnancy in women with multiple sclerosis.

The CDR3 holds 13 amino acids from the cysteine to the phenylalanine. Just the 39-base CDR3 DNA is kept, in frame starting at base 1. CDR1 SGHDT and CDR2 YYEEEE are derived from the germline V gene. The junction shows trimming of 0 bases on V and 2 bases on J, plus 5 bases between the germline ends. The method behind the library was the immunoSEQ multiplex PCR assay. Drawn from immuneACCESS, this table holds only the in-frame rearrangements with V and J called that TCRdb kept. Clones are partly lost; checked studies trace under half to an unresolved V gene and leave the rest unexplained. In this sample the table shows about 31,000 clones, about 88% of which occur a single time. The ten largest clones add up to over 5% of the sample.

The sequence was obtained from a female donor with multiple sclerosis, enrolled in a pregnancy study. Specimen: CD8+ T cells from peripheral blood mononuclear cells, collected in the second trimester of pregnancy. Recombination joined TRBV5-6 with TRBJ1-1; no D segment can be confidently identified. Here is the DNA: TGTGCCAGCAGCTTGGCTAGAAACACTGAAGCTTTCTTT. This gives the protein CASSLARNTEAFF.